A single sample gave rise to the 2 T cell receptor beta chains below, sequenced in a study of quantifying T cell responses using KT2 cells. Across the whole study: TCR alpha and beta constant-region primers primed reverse transcription of RNA.

A single-stranded UMI oligo with SP2 sequence was ligated to cDNA 3' ends. First-round PCR used around 4 cycles and beta primers RC1.1 and RC1.2 covering TRBC1 and TRBC2. A single record per CDR3 protein comes from TCRdb applying MiXCR to the UMI-ligation and nested PCR reads. Seen here are tens of thousands of distinct CDR3 sequences, 7.3% observed once, and the top ten hold 15% to 19%. Sequencing was carried out using PBMCs spiked with cells of the T cell clone KT2. The receptors shown here come from a human donor.

This clonotype was counted at least ten times. The CDR3 here is CASRPGGSETSGANVLTF. Here the CDR3 DNA reads TGTGCCAGCAGACCCGGTGGCAGCGAGACCTCTGGGGCCAACGTCCTGACTTTC. This chain joins TRBV21-1 and TRBJ2-6; the DNA was not compared with TRBD1, the D call given in the table. TRBV21-1 is listed as a pseudogene. The CDR3 spans 18 residues.

This clonotype was seen a handful of times. The chain joins TRBV20-1 to TRBJ2-3, with 11 bases identical to TRBD2. V lost 4 bases to trimming and J lost 3 bases; unmatched junction nucleotides: 3. There are 14 residues in the CDR3. Per the germline V gene, CDR1 is DFQATT and CDR2 is SNEGSKA (reference sequence). The CDR3 bases are TGCAGTGCTAAACTAGCGGGAGCTACAGATACGCAGTATTTT. The encoded protein is CSAKLAGATDTQYF.